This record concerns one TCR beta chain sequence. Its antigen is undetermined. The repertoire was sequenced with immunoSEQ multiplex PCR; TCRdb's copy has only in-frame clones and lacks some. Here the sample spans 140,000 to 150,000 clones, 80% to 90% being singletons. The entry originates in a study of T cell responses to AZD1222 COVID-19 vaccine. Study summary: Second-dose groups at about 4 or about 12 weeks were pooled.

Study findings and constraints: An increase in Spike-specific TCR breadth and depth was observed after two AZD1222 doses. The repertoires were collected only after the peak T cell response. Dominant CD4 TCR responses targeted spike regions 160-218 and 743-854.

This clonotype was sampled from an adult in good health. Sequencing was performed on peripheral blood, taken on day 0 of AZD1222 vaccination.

For the CDR3, the DNA is TGTGCCAGCAAAATCGTCCAGGGGTACAATGAGCAGTTCTTC. It encodes CASKIVQGYNEQFF. This rearrangement joins TRBV6-5 to TRBJ2-1; D is perhaps TRBD1 (6 bases). Looked up from germline, CDR1 is MNHEY and CDR2 is SVGAGI. This CDR3 is 14 amino acids long. V shed 7 bases and J shed 4 bases, with 14 bases lying between them.